This entry lists 32 T cell receptor beta chains sequenced from one sample in a study of shared clonotypes between healthy human individuals. This table comes from immunoSEQ multiplex PCR, and its TCRdb copy is limited to in-frame clones, with some not included. In the table there are about 2 million clones, about 95% of which are singletons. Naive CD8 cells were CD45RO-negative, positively selected for CCR7, excluding terminally differentiated effector memory CD45RA+ cells. Sequencing was done on a sample of naive CD8+ T cells sorted from blood. All receptors derive from a man younger than 30 in good health.

The CDR3 sequence: CASSPLLGTQVSYEQYF. Written as DNA, the CDR3 is TGTGCCAGCTCACCTTTACTCGGCACACAGGTCTCCTACGAGCAGTACTTC. The V call is TRBV18, the J call TRBJ2-7, with D possibly matching TRBD1 (5 bases). This CDR3 is built from 17 residues. Germline V lookup: CDR1 KGHSH, CDR2 LQKENI. The V gene lost 3 bases and the J gene lost 0 bases, with 18 bases spanning the gap.

The genes are TRBV5-4 and TRBJ2-3; 14 bases are a match to TRBD2. CDR3 length: 16 residues. CDR1 is SGHNT and CDR2 is YYREEE in the germline V gene (reference sequence). The trim removed 3 bases at V and 3 bases at J, leaving 3 bases unmatched. DNA of the CDR3: TGTGCCAGCAGCTCGACTAGCGGGGGGGCAACAGATACGCAGTATTTT. This sequence encodes CASSSTSGGATDTQYF.

This sequence joins TRBV6-5 and TRBJ2-3, with a tentative D call TRBD1 (6 bases). The CDR3 extends over 15 amino acids. V dropped 6 bases and J dropped 0 bases, with 13 bases sitting between them. Looked up from germline, CDR1 is MNHEY and CDR2 is SVGAGI. The CDR3 DNA is TGTGCCAGCAGACCGGACAGCACTAGCACAGATACGCAGTATTTT. It is translated as CASRPDSTSTDTQYF.

Concerning this clone: One junction end disagrees with the germline gene, perhaps due to a read error. The chain uses TRBV6-5 and TRBJ1-2; weak D call: TRBD1 (6 bases). The CDR3 runs 15 residues. Germline CDR1 MNHEY, CDR2 SVGAGI. Here the CDR3 reads CASSYSGEGDYAYTF. For the CDR3, the DNA is TGTGCCAGCAGTTACTCGGGGGAGGGGGACTATGCCTACACCTTC.

This CDR3 reads CASSLSGTAYYEQYF. CDR3 sequence (DNA): TGTGCCAGCAGTCTTTCCGGGACAGCCTACTACGAGCAGTACTTC. The chain links TRBV27 to TRBJ2-7; 7 bases agree with TRBD1. The CDR3 extends over 15 amino acids. J lost 3 bases, V lost 5 bases, and 10 bases had no gene match. Germline V gene sequence: CDR1 MNHEY, CDR2 SMNVEV (reference sequence).

The rearrangement uses TRBV6-5 and TRBJ2-3; TRBD1 matches 8 bases. CDR1 MNHEY and CDR2 SVGAGI come from the germline V gene. This CDR3 is built from 15 residues. With 6 bases clipped from V and 2 bases from J, the junction kept 7 bases outside the gene matches. CDR3 amino acids: CASSSPDRDTDTQYF. The CDR3 DNA follows: TGTGCCAGCAGCTCTCCGGACAGGGACACAGATACGCAGTATTTT.

This chain links TRBV7-6 with TRBJ2-7; possibly TRBD2 for D (5 bases). V was cut by 1 base and J by 2 bases, with 15 bases left in between. Germline V gene lookup returns CDR1 SGHVS and CDR2 FNYEAQ. This CDR3 contains 16 residues. The CDR3 loop reads CASSLEAEHFPYEQYF. For the CDR3, the DNA is TGTGCCAGCAGCTTAGAAGCGGAGCATTTCCCCTACGAGCAGTACTTC.

The V call is TRBV7-9, the J call TRBJ2-5, with 13 bases matching TRBD2. There are 17 residues in the CDR3. Per germline, CDR1 SEHNR and CDR2 FQNEAQ (reference sequence). Losses at the gene ends were 5 bases for V and 4 bases for J; bases not matched to a gene: 10. The DNA for the CDR3 is TGTGCCAGCAGCACTGGACTAGCGGGAGTTTTGGGAGAGACCCAGTACTTC. The encoded protein is CASSTGLAGVLGETQYF.

This clone was counted once. The chain joins TRBV5-1 to TRBJ1-1; D is ambiguous. The germline CDR1 and CDR2 sequences are SGHRS and YFSETQ. Trimming removed 0 bases at V and 0 bases at J, with 9 bases between. The CDR3 spans 15 residues. The CDR3 DNA reads TGCGCCAGCAGCTTGGAGGCAGCCATGAACACTGAAGCTTTCTTT. Protein sequence: CASSLEAAMNTEAFF.

The chain is built from TRBV18 and TRBJ1-1, with D uncertain. The CDR3 spans 13 residues. Trimming left V 5 bases short and J 4 bases short, with 11 bases between. Germline loops: CDR1 KGHSH, CDR2 LQKENI. For the CDR3, the DNA is TGTGCCAGCTCATCGGGCTCGGGCACTGAAGCTTTCTTT. Amino acids: CASSSGSGTEAFF. The entire variable domain, with the rest obtained from reference TRBV18 and TRBJ1-1, is as follows: NAGVMQNPRHLVRRRGQEARLRCSPMKGHSHVYWYRQLPEEGLKFMVYLQKENIIDESGMPKERFSAEFPKEGPSILRIQQVVRGDSAAYFCASSSGSGTEAFFGQGTRLTVV.

The chain employs TRBV5-6 and TRBJ2-7; TRBD1 aligns across 10 bases. V trimming: 3 bases; J trimming: 6 bases; junction bases outside the gene matches: 3. This CDR3 spans 13 amino acids. Germline V gene sequence: CDR1 SGHDT, CDR2 YYEEEE. CDR3 region: CASSSDRGVEQYF. The CDR3 DNA reads TGTGCCAGCAGCTCGGACAGGGGGGTCGAGCAGTACTTC.

V usage is TRBV7-9 and J usage is TRBJ1-2; 7 nucleotides align to TRBD1. Germline V lookup: CDR1 SEHNR, CDR2 FQNEAQ (reference sequence). The CDR3 length is 19 residues. J was trimmed by 4 bases and V by 5 bases; bases with no gene match: 22. DNA of the CDR3: TGTGCCAGCAGCCACAGCCCCCGGGACAGCCCTTACTCCGGCTATGGCTACACCTTC. Translation: CASSHSPRDSPYSGYGYTF.

The chain has TRBV30 and TRBJ2-3; 10 bases match TRBD2. This CDR3 region has 15 residues. Germline V gene sequence: CDR1 GTSNPN, CDR2 SVGIG (reference sequence). Trimming at V came to 0 bases and at J to 5 bases, leaving 5 bases not matched to a gene. CDR3 coding DNA: TGTGCCTGGAGTGTAGCGGGAGGGTTTGGAGATACGCAGTATTTT. Its translation is CAWSVAGGFGDTQYF. The entire variable domain, with the rest obtained from reference TRBV30 and TRBJ2-3, is as follows: SQTIHQWPATLVQPVGSPLSLECTVEGTSNPNLYWYRQAAGRGLQLLFYSVGIGQISSEVPQNLSASRPQDRQFILSSKKLLLSDSGFYLCAWSVAGGFGDTQYFGPGTRLTVL.

The chain employs TRBV18 and TRBJ2-5, with D tentatively TRBD1 (6 bases). This CDR3 spans 17 amino acids. V dropped 4 bases and J dropped 3 bases, with 21 bases sitting between them. CDR1 is KGHSH and CDR2 is LQKENI in the germline V gene. Here the CDR3 reads CASSLKPPGHEEETQYF. The CDR3 nucleotides read TGTGCCAGCTCACTAAAACCCCCGGGACATGAAGAAGAGACCCAGTACTTC.

About this clone itself: The same CDR3 can be traced to other DNA sequences in this sample. The V gene is TRBV6-1, the J gene TRBJ2-7, with D unclear. V lost 6 bases, J lost 1 base, and 10 bases lay in between. This CDR3 contains 13 residues. The germline V gene has CDR1 MNHNS and CDR2 SASEGT. DNA of the CDR3: TGTGCCAGCAGAGTGACGGCATCCTACGAGCAGTACTTC. Its protein is CASRVTASYEQYF.

About this clone itself: Different DNA sequences within this sample yield the same CDR3. The chain has TRBV4-1 and TRBJ1-1, with D unclear. The CDR3 covers 14 residues. With 4 bases removed from V and 1 base from J, the gap between germline ends came to 10 bases. Germline loops: CDR1 MGHRA, CDR2 YSYEKL. The CDR3 nucleotides are TGCGCCAGCAGCCCAGGTCCGACGAACACTGAAGCTTTCTTT. Its protein product is CASSPGPTNTEAFF.

The V and J genes are TRBV30 and TRBJ2-5; 7 bases are a match to TRBD2. The CDR3 consists of 16 residues. The V segment lost 4 bases and the J segment 1 base; nucleotides outside the gene matches: 12. CDR1 is GTSNPN, CDR2 SVGIG, per germline (reference sequence). DNA of the CDR3: TGTGCCTGGAATACTCAAGCGGGGCCTTTCCAAGAGACCCAGTACTTC. Its protein product is CAWNTQAGPFQETQYF.

This sequence joins TRBV19 and TRBJ2-7, with 8 bases lining up with TRBD1. The germline CDR1 and CDR2 sequences are LNHDA and SQIVND (reference sequence). J lost 6 bases, V lost 5 bases, and 6 bases had no gene match. CDR3 size: 13 residues. The CDR3 region has the DNA TGTGCCAGTAGTCCCCGGACAGGGAGCGAGCAGTACTTC. Translated, it gives CASSPRTGSEQYF. Looking up the rest from reference TRBV19 and TRBJ2-7 gives the full variable domain: DGGITQSPKYLFRKEGQNVTLSCEQNLNHDAMYWYRQDPGQGLRLIYYSQIVNDFQKGDIAEGYSVSREKKESFPLTVTSAQKNPTAFYLCASSPRTGSEQYFGPGTRLTVT.

The chain couples TRBV4-1 to TRBJ1-6, with 9 bases fitting TRBD1. In germline, CDR1 is MGHRA, CDR2 YSYEKL. J gave up 9 bases and V 4 bases, and 10 bases lay outside the gene matches. This CDR3 is built from 16 residues. DNA for the CDR3: TGCGCCAGCAGCCTAGAACAGGGGGCAAGCGGTTCACCCCTCCACTTT. Translating gives CASSLEQGASGSPLHF.

The rearrangement joins TRBV29-1 to TRBJ2-3, with D uncertain. The CDR3 is made up of 17 amino acids. The V and J ends lost 2 bases and 4 bases respectively, with 22 bases between them. The V gene's germline CDR1 is SQVTM and CDR2 ANQGSEA. The DNA of the CDR3 is TGCAGCGTTGAACCCCGGACCCTCTACGGGTTTCCAGATACGCAGTATTTT. Translation gives CSVEPRTLYGFPDTQYF.

The chain links TRBV6-1 to TRBJ1-1; weak D call: TRBD1 (6 bases). The CDR3 runs 20 residues. V was clipped by 1 base and J by 0 bases, with 24 bases between them. Germline V gene sequence: CDR1 MNHNS, CDR2 SASEGT. The CDR3 sequence is CASSEDWWGPRGGLNTEAFF. The CDR3 DNA reads TGTGCCAGCAGTGAAGATTGGTGGGGCCCCCGTGGGGGCTTGAACACTGAAGCTTTCTTT.

V is TRBV10-2 and J is TRBJ1-2, with 7 bases fitting TRBD1. The CDR3 is 16 amino acids. Unmatched junction bases numbered 12, after V lost 3 bases and J lost 5 bases. Germline V CDR1 and CDR2: WSHSY, SAAADI. The CDR3 region has the DNA TGCGCCAGCAGTGACCTAACAGGGGCGCCGGGATATGGCTACACCTTC. It is translated as CASSDLTGAPGYGYTF.

This chain connects TRBV29-1 to TRBJ2-1; unclear D gene. The CDR3 is 16 amino acids. Trimming removed 0 bases from V and 3 bases from J, with 15 bases in between. Per germline, CDR1 SQVTM and CDR2 ANQGSEA. Here the CDR3 reads CSVEERENLRYNEQFF. In nucleotides, the CDR3 is TGCAGCGTTGAAGAACGCGAGAACTTGCGCTACAATGAGCAGTTCTTC.

The chain couples TRBV30 to TRBJ2-1, with D maybe TRBD2 (5 bases). CDR3 length: 14 amino acids. Trimming took 5 bases from V and 4 from J, leaving 15 bases between them. Per the germline V gene, CDR1 is GTSNPN and CDR2 is SVGIG (reference sequence). This CDR3 reads CAWETSGSYNEQFF. DNA of the CDR3: TGTGCCTGGGAAACCAGCGGATCATACAATGAGCAGTTCTTC. The complete variable domain, with remaining parts taken from reference TRBV30 and TRBJ2-1, reads SQTIHQWPATLVQPVGSPLSLECTVEGTSNPNLYWYRQAAGRGLQLLFYSVGIGQISSEVPQNLSASRPQDRQFILSSKKLLLSDSGFYLCAWETSGSYNEQFFGPGTRLTVL.

This chain links TRBV7-9 with TRBJ2-7; the D gene is possibly TRBD2 (5 bases). CDR3 size: 15 residues. The V gene lost 5 bases and the J gene lost 4 bases, with 18 bases spanning the gap. CDR1 is SEHNR and CDR2 is FQNEAQ in the germline V gene (reference sequence). The CDR3 sequence is CASSPRKAGTYEQYF. CDR3 nucleotide sequence: TGTGCCAGCAGCCCTAGGAAGGCGGGTACTTACGAGCAGTACTTC.

DNA of the CDR3: TGTGCCAGCAGTCTAGCGGGGAGTAACAATGAGCAGTTCTTC. Translation gives CASSLAGSNNEQFF. The rearrangement uses TRBV2 and TRBJ2-1; 9 positions agree with TRBD2. Trimming removed 5 bases from V and 5 bases from J; junction bases left unmatched: 4. Germline V lookup: CDR1 SNHLY, CDR2 FYNNEI. The CDR3 is made up of 14 amino acids.

V is TRBV7-2 and J is TRBJ1-1; D might be TRBD1 (6 bases). The CDR3 contains 15 residues. From germline, CDR1 is SGHTA and CDR2 FQGNSA. V was shortened by 2 bases and J by 5 bases, with 15 bases between the two germline ends. The CDR3 spells CASSLLDSRGTEAFF. DNA for the CDR3: TGTGCCAGCAGCTTACTGGACAGCCGAGGGACTGAAGCTTTCTTT.

This chain connects TRBV6-5 to TRBJ1-2; 11 nucleotides line up with TRBD1. Trimming removed 5 bases from V and 2 bases from J; junction bases left unmatched: 4. This CDR3 contains 15 residues. CDR1 is MNHEY and CDR2 is SVGAGI in the germline V gene. CDR3 protein: CASSKGDRGNYGYTF. CDR3 coding DNA: TGTGCCAGCAGTAAAGGGGACAGGGGGAACTATGGCTACACCTTC.

The chain links TRBV7-9 to TRBJ2-3, with D tentatively TRBD2 (6 bases). The V gene lost 6 bases and the J gene lost 3 bases, with 16 bases spanning the gap. The germline V gene encodes CDR1 SEHNR and CDR2 FQNEAQ (reference sequence). There are 15 residues in the CDR3. The CDR3 reads CASSRPGLVTDTQYF. The CDR3 nucleotides read TGTGCCAGCAGTAGACCGGGACTGGTAACAGATACGCAGTATTTT.

This sequence joins TRBV4-3 and TRBJ2-1; TRBD2 matches 12 bases. The V segment lost 1 base and the J segment 9 bases; nucleotides outside the gene matches: 7. The CDR3 is 16 residues long. The germline CDR1 and CDR2 sequences are LGHNA and YSLEER. As DNA, the CDR3 is TGCGCCAGCAGCCAAGGACTAGCGGGAGAGGATAGTGAGCAGTTCTTC. As protein: CASSQGLAGEDSEQFF.

Worth noting for this clone: The same CDR3 also results from other DNA sequences found in this sample. The rearrangement uses TRBV4-3 and TRBJ2-7, with 9 bases matching TRBD1. The CDR3 loop spans 16 amino acids. Germline CDR1 reads LGHNA; CDR2 reads YSLEER. J was trimmed by 4 bases and V by 0 bases; bases with no gene match: 7. For the CDR3, the DNA is TGCGCCAGCAGCCAAGATGAAACAGGGGGCTTGTACGAGCAGTACTTC. Translating it yields CASSQDETGGLYEQYF.

The rearrangement joins TRBV7-8 to TRBJ1-3, with a possible D match to TRBD1 (5 bases). V was shortened by 0 bases and J by 0 bases, with 12 bases between the two germline ends. The CDR3 runs 17 residues. Per the germline V gene, CDR1 is SGHVS and CDR2 is FQNEAQ. The CDR3 here is CASSLAQEGSSGNTIYF. CDR3 nucleotides: TGTGCCAGCAGCTTAGCGCAAGAGGGGAGCTCTGGAAACACCATATATTTT.